This T cell receptor beta chain derives from a study of cytomegalovirus exposure and HLA in healthy donors. For this clone: This same CDR3 is encoded by further DNA sequences in the sample.

The CDR3 is 8 amino acids. The V end was cut by 8 bases, the J end by 11 bases, with 5 bases between. Germline assignment: CDR1 MDHEN and CDR2 SYDVKM. 60 Vbeta and 13 Jbeta primers were used in PCR. The method was immunoSEQ multiplex PCR; TCRdb's version includes in-frame clones alone and lacks a portion of them. The sample lists some 130,000 clones; about 80% were seen once. The sample taken for sequencing was PBMCs. This clonotype was sampled from a middle-aged man in good health and CMV-seropositive. V is TRBV28 and J is TRBJ2-3; perhaps TRBD2 as D (5 bases). The DNA for the CDR3 is TGTGCCAGCGAGGGGCAGTATTTT. Amino acid sequence: CASEGQYF.